This passage covers 24 T cell receptor beta chains from one sample sequenced in a study of blood T cell repertoires in COVID-19. TCRdb's table, derived via immunoSEQ multiplex PCR, lists solely in-frame clones and lacks some. The table lists 230,000 or so clones, roughly 88% of them singletons. Sequencing was carried out using PBMCs or T cells enriched from blood (not recorded which). The origin of the receptors is a woman aged 40 to 55 with acute COVID-19.

The chain employs TRBV6-5 and TRBJ2-4, with D perhaps matching TRBD2 (5 bases). Trimming stripped 5 bases from V and 6 bases from J, with 11 bases between. The CDR3 has 13 amino acids. Germline assignment: CDR1 MNHEY and CDR2 SVGAGI. For the CDR3, the DNA is TGTGCCAGCAGTCCGACCCGGGGAAACATTCAGTACTTC. Its protein product is CASSPTRGNIQYF.

The CDR3 is CSVEVGGQINQPQHF. In DNA form, the CDR3 reads TGCAGCGTTGAAGTAGGCGGACAAATCAATCAGCCCCAGCATTTT. The chain employs TRBV29-1 and TRBJ1-5; tentative D call: TRBD1 (5 bases). V lost 1 base, J lost 3 bases, and 13 bases lay in between. Germline CDR1 reads SQVTM; CDR2 reads ANQGSEA. CDR3 length: 15 amino acids.

The gene calls are TRBV5-1 and TRBJ2-1, with a tentative D call TRBD1 (5 bases). V gave up 4 bases and J gave up 4 bases, with 12 bases separating them. Germline-derived CDR1 and CDR2 are SGHRS and YFSETQ. This CDR3 comprises 14 residues. CDR3 sequence reads: CASSTAGQYNEQFF. The CDR3 coding sequence is TGCGCCAGCAGCACCGCAGGACAATACAATGAGCAGTTCTTC.

This chain connects TRBV4-3 to TRBJ1-2; D perhaps matches TRBD1 (5 bases). The CDR3 covers 17 residues. Trimming took 1 base from V and 1 from J, leaving 16 bases between them. Germline V gene lookup returns CDR1 LGHNA and CDR2 YSLEER. In DNA form, the CDR3 reads TGCGCCAGCAGCCAAGTTCCCAACCTCAGGGATAACTATGGCTACACCTTC. It translates to CASSQVPNLRDNYGYTF.

V usage is TRBV7-2 and J usage is TRBJ1-5, with 7 bases matching TRBD1. The J segment lost 0 bases and the V segment lost 8 bases, leaving 1 base of the junction unmatched. Germline V lookup: CDR1 SGHTA, CDR2 FQGNSA. The CDR3 runs 13 residues. This CDR3 reads CASGQDSNQPQHF. The CDR3, as DNA: TGTGCCAGCGGACAGGATAGCAATCAGCCCCAGCATTTT.

V usage is TRBV5-5 and J usage is TRBJ2-1, with 13 bases aligning to TRBD2. The V and J ends lost 7 bases and 5 bases, in that order; junction bases with no gene match: 9. In germline, CDR1 is SGHKS, CDR2 YYEKEE (reference sequence). The CDR3 has 16 residues. The CDR3: CASSPPGTSGDNEQFF. DNA of the CDR3: TGTGCCAGCTCGCCTCCCGGGACTAGCGGGGACAATGAGCAGTTCTTC.

This clone was recorded once. The J gene is TRBJ1-5, the V gene TRBV6-5; a weak D match, TRBD1 (5 bases). V lost 9 bases and J lost 1, with 16 bases in between. This CDR3 contains 15 residues. CDR1 is MNHEY, CDR2 SVGAGI, per germline. The CDR3 here is CASNSKKGSNQPQHF. The CDR3 DNA follows: TGTGCCAGTAACTCAAAAAAGGGGAGCAATCAGCCCCAGCATTTT.

V is TRBV7-3 and J is TRBJ2-2; D ambiguous. Germline V lookup: CDR1 SGHTA, CDR2 FQGTGA. The V gene lost 5 bases and the J gene lost 2 bases, with 9 bases spanning the gap. This CDR3 contains 14 residues. As DNA, the CDR3 is TGTGCCAGCAGCCCGCGCGGTAACACCGGGGAGCTGTTTTTT. Its translation: CASSPRGNTGELFF.

This clone was seen a few times. CDR3 coding DNA: TGTGCCAGCAGCACCAGACCAACAGGGACCGACGAAGCTTTCTTT. Encoded protein: CASSTRPTGTDEAFF. The J gene is TRBJ1-1, the V gene TRBV21-1; the table's D call TRBD1 went unverified against the DNA. TRBV21-1 is assigned pseudogene status. This CDR3 is built from 15 residues.

The V and J genes are TRBV5-8 and TRBJ1-2; D unresolved. Trimming left V 2 bases short and J 2 bases short, with 16 bases between. Looked up from germline, CDR1 is SGHTS and CDR2 is YDEGEE. This CDR3 contains 16 residues. CDR3 nucleotides: TGTGCCAGCAGCTTTTTAGCGTCGTGGGGAAACTATGGCTACACCTTC. This encodes CASSFLASWGNYGYTF.

The chain joins TRBV4-3 to TRBJ1-1; TRBD1 aligns across 7 bases. The CDR3 consists of 17 residues. The germline CDR1 and CDR2 sequences are LGHNA and YSLEER. J was trimmed by 4 bases and V by 4 bases; bases with no gene match: 15. CDR3: CASSLTAPGQRPTEAFF. In DNA form, the CDR3 reads TGCGCCAGCAGCCTCACCGCCCCGGGACAGCGTCCCACTGAAGCTTTCTTT.

The chain combines TRBV7-9 with TRBJ1-2; D is undetermined. The CDR3 totals 12 residues. Trimming took off 5 bases at V and 9 bases at J, with 13 bases between the two ends. Germline V CDR1 and CDR2: SEHNR, FQNEAQ (reference sequence). DNA of the CDR3: TGTGCCAGCAGCCCAGTTCCCGGGAGCTACACCTTC. Translated, it gives CASSPVPGSYTF.

This chain uses TRBV6-5 with TRBJ2-7; 7 bases are shared with TRBD2. Germline V gives CDR1 MNHEY, CDR2 SVGAGI. The J segment lost 2 bases and the V segment lost 6 bases, leaving 7 bases of the junction unmatched. The CDR3 consists of 14 residues. CDR3 loop: CASSPRRGTYEQYF. As DNA, the CDR3 is TGTGCCAGCAGCCCGAGGCGGGGGACCTACGAGCAGTACTTC.

The chain recombines TRBV2 with TRBJ1-6; a possible D gene is TRBD1 (5 bases). CDR1 is SNHLY and CDR2 is FYNNEI in the germline V gene. Trimming shortened V by 6 bases and J by 0 bases, and 21 bases separated the two germline ends. The CDR3 runs to 19 residues. The CDR3 loop is CASRGKGARASSYNSPLHF. The CDR3, as DNA: TGTGCCAGCAGGGGAAAAGGGGCCAGGGCAAGCTCCTATAATTCACCCCTCCACTTT.

The chain joins TRBV2 to TRBJ2-3; TRBD1 is a possible D gene (6 bases). Per germline, CDR1 SNHLY and CDR2 FYNNEI. V dropped 3 bases and J dropped 8 bases, with 18 bases sitting between them. The CDR3 consists of 15 residues. CDR3 in amino acids: CASSEETGGKGTQYF. Here the CDR3 DNA reads TGTGCCAGCAGTGAGGAGACAGGAGGTAAAGGTACGCAGTATTTT.

J is TRBJ1-1 and V is TRBV19; 8 bases align to TRBD1. The germline V gene has CDR1 LNHDA and CDR2 SQIVND (reference sequence). CDR3 size: 16 residues. V shed 3 bases and J 2 bases; nucleotides not matched to a gene: 8. The CDR3 loop reads CASSIIWTGSNTEAFF. Written as DNA, the CDR3 is TGTGCCAGTAGTATTATATGGACAGGGTCCAACACTGAAGCTTTCTTT.

This chain uses TRBV4-1 with TRBJ1-1; D remains ambiguous. The CDR3 loop spans 16 amino acids. Germline V gene data show CDR1 as MGHRA and CDR2 as YSYEKL. Trimming pared 0 bases from V and 3 bases from J, leaving 14 bases between. The CDR3 protein is CASSQETTPGHTEAFF. The CDR3, as DNA: TGCGCCAGCAGCCAAGAGACCACCCCAGGTCACACTGAAGCTTTCTTT.

This clone was recorded only once. The J gene is TRBJ1-1, the V gene TRBV30, with D unclear. There are 13 residues in the CDR3. The V end lost 0 bases, the J end lost 4 bases, and 9 bases lay between the germline ends. CDR1 GTSNPN and CDR2 SVGIG come from the germline V gene (reference sequence). CDR3 DNA: TGTGCCTGGAGTGTAATGCGGGGCACTGAAGCTTTCTTT. It translates to CAWSVMRGTEAFF.

The chain couples TRBV30 to TRBJ1-4; no clear D gene. CDR3 length: 17 residues. Germline V gene data show CDR1 as GTSNPN and CDR2 as SVGIG (reference sequence). Trimming shortened V by 0 bases and J by 12 bases, and 26 bases separated the two germline ends. CDR3 amino acids: CAWSVVERAPFLSELFF. CDR3 in DNA: TGTGCCTGGAGTGTCGTCGAGCGGGCGCCCTTTTTGTCGGAACTGTTTTTT.

The chain couples TRBV27 to TRBJ1-1; 8 positions match TRBD1. Losses at the gene ends were 3 bases for V and 5 bases for J; bases not matched to a gene: 17. Germline V gene data show CDR1 as MNHEY and CDR2 as SMNVEV (reference sequence). The CDR3 runs 18 residues. CDR3 sequence reads: CASSFERRGRFSGTEAFF. CDR3 DNA sequence: TGTGCCAGCAGTTTTGAGCGCAGGGGGCGTTTTAGCGGGACTGAAGCTTTCTTT.

The chain joins TRBV4-3 to TRBJ1-1; D perhaps matches TRBD1 (6 bases). Per germline, CDR1 LGHNA and CDR2 YSLEER. The V end lost 4 bases, the J end lost 2 bases, and 11 bases lay between the germline ends. This CDR3 spans 14 amino acids. The CDR3 bases are TGCGCCAGCAGCCGCGGACAGCTAAACACTGAAGCTTTCTTT. Its protein is CASSRGQLNTEAFF.

The chain links TRBV5-4 to TRBJ2-2, with a possible D match to TRBD2 (6 bases). With 7 bases removed from V and 0 bases from J, the gap between germline ends came to 10 bases. The germline V gene encodes CDR1 SGHNT and CDR2 YYREEE (reference sequence). The CDR3 sequence is 14 residues long. CDR3: CASDAGPNTGELFF. As DNA, the CDR3 is TGTGCCAGCGATGCGGGACCGAACACCGGGGAGCTGTTTTTT.

The chain employs TRBV3-1 (or the pseudogene TRBV3-2) and TRBJ1-6, with TRBD1 matching 9 bases. Trimming at V came to 0 bases and at J to 0 bases, leaving 18 bases not matched to a gene. The CDR3 has 23 amino acids. Germline V gene lookup returns CDR1 LGHDT and CDR2 YNNKEL (reference sequence). The CDR3 is CASSQDFEGGQGQKSSYNSPLHF. For the CDR3, the DNA is TGTGCCAGCAGCCAAGATTTTGAGGGGGGACAGGGTCAAAAAAGCTCCTATAATTCACCCCTCCACTTT.

The chain carries TRBV2 and TRBJ1-1; D not resolved. Trimming stripped 8 bases from V and 0 bases from J, with 10 bases between. The CDR3 length is 13 residues. Germline V gives CDR1 SNHLY, CDR2 FYNNEI. This CDR3 reads CASGRGMNTEAFF. The DNA of the CDR3 is TGTGCCAGCGGAAGAGGGATGAACACTGAAGCTTTCTTT.